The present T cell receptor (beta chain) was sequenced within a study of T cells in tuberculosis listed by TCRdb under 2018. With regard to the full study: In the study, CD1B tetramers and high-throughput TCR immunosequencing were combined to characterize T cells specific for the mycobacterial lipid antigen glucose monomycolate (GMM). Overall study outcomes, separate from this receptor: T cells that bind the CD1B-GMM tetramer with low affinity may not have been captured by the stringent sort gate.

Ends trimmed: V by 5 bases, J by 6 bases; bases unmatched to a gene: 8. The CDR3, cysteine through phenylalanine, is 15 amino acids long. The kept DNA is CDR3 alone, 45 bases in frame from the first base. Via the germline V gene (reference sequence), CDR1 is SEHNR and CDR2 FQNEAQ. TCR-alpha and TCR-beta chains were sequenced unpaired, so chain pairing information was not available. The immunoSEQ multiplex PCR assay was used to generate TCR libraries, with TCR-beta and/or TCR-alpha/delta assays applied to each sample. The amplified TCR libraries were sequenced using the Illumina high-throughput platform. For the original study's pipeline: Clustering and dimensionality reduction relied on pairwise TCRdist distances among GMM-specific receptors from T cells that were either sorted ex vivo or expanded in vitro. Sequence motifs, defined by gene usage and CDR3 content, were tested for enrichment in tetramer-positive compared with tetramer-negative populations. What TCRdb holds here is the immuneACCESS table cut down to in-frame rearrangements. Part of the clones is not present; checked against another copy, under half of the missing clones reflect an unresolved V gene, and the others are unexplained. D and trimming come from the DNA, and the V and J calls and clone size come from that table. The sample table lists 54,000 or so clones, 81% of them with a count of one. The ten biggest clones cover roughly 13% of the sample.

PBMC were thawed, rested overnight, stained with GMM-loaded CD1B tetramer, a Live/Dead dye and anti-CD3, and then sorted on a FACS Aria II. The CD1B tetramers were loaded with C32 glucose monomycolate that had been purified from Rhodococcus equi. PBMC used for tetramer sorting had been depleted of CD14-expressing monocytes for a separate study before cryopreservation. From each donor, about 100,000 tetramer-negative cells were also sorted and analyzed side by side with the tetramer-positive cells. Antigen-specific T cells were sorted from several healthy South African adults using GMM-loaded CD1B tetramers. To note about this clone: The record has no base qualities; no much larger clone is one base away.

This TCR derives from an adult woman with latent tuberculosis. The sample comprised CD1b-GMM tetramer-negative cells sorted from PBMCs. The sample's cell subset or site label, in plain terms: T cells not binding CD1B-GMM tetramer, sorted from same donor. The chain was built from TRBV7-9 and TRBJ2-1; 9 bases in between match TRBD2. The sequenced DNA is TGTGCCAGCAGCCCCCGAAGACTAGCGGCCAATGAGCAGTTCTTC. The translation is CASSPRRLAANEQFF. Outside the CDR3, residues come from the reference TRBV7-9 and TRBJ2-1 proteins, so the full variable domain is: DTGVSQNPRHKITKRGQNVTFRCDPISEHNRLYWYRQTLGQGPEFLTYFQNEAQLEKSRLLSDRFSAERPKGSFSTLEIQRTEQGDSAMYLCASSPRRLAANEQFFGPGTRLTVL.